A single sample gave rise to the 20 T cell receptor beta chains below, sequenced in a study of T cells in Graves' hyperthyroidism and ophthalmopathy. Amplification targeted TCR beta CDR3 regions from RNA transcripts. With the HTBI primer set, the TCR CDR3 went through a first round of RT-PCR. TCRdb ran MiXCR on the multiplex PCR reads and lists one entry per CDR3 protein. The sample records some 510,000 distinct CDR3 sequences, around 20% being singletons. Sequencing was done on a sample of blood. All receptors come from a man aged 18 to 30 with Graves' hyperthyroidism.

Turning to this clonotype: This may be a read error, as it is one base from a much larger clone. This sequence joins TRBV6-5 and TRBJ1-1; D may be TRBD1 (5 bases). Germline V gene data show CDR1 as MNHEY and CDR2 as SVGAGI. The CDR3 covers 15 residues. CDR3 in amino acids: CASSSAAGPNTEAVF. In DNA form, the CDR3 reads TGTGCCAGCAGTTCCGCAGCAGGGCCGAACACTGAAGCTGTCTTT.

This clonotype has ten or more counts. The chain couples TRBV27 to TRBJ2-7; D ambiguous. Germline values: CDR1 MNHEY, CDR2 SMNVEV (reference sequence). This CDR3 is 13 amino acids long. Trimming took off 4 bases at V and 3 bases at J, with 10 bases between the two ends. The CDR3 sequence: CASSSHGFYEQYF. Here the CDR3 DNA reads TGTGCCAGCAGTTCCCACGGCTTCTACGAGCAGTACTTC.

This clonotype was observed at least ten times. As DNA, the CDR3 is TGCAGTGCTAGAGATCTGGACTATGGCTACACCTTC. Translated, it gives CSARDLDYGYTF. The chain joins TRBV20-1 to TRBJ1-2, with unresolved D. Germline loops: CDR1 DFQATT, CDR2 SNEGSKA (reference sequence). Deletions cut 0 bases from V and 3 bases from J, with 5 bases between. The CDR3 spans 12 residues.

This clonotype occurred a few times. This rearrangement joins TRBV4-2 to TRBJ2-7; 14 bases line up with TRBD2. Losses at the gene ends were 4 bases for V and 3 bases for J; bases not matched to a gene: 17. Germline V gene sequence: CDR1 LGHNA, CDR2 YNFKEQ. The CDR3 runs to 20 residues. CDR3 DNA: TGTGCCAGCAGCCGAGATCAGACTAGCGGGGGGGCGGTGGTCTTCTACGAGCAGTACTTC. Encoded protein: CASSRDQTSGGAVVFYEQYF.

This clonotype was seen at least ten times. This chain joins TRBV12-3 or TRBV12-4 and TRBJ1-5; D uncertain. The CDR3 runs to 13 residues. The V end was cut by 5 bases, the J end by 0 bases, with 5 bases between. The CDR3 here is CASSEISNQPQHF. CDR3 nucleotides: TGTGCCAGCAGTGAAATTAGCAATCAGCCCCAGCATTTT.

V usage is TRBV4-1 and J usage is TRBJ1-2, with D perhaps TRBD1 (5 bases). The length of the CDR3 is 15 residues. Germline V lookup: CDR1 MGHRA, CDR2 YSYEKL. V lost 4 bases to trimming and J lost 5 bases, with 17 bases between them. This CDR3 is CASSRPWRGAYGYTF. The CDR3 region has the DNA TGCGCCAGCAGCCGCCCCTGGAGGGGCGCATATGGCTACACCTTC.

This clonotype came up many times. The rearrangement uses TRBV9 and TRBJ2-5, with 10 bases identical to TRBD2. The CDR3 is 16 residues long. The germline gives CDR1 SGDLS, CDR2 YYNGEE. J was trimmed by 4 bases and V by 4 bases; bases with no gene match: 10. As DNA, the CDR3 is TGTGCCAGCAGCCCAGACACTAGCGGGGTTGGAGAGACCCAGTACTTC. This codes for CASSPDTSGVGETQYF.

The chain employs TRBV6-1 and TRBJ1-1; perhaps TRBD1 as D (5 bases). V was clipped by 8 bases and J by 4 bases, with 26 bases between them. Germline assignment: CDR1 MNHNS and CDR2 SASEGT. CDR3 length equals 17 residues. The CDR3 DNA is TGTGCCAGCTCCCGAGGGATCTTAGGGCGTGGGGCCACTGAAGCTTTCTTT. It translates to CASSRGILGRGATEAFF.

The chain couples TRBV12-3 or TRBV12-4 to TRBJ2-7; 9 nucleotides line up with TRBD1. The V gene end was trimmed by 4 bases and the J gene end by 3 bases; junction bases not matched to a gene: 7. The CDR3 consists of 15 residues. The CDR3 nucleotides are TGTGCCAGCAGTTCGACGGGACAGGGTAACTACGAGCAGTACTTC. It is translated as CASSSTGQGNYEQYF.

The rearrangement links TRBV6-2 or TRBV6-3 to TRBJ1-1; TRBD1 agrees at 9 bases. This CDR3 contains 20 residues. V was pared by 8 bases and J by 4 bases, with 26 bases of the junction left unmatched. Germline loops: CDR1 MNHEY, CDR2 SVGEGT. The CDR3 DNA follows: TGTGCCAGCCTTACTCAAACAGGGGGCCCGGTAATGGCCGCGAGCACTGAAGCTTTCTTT. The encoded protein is CASLTQTGGPVMAASTEAFF.

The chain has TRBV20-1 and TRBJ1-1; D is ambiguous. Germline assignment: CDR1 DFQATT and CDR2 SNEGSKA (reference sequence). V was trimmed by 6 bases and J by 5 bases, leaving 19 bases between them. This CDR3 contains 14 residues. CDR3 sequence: CSAPTLGSGTEAFF. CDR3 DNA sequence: TGCAGTGCCCCCACCCTGGGGTCGGGGACTGAAGCTTTCTTT.

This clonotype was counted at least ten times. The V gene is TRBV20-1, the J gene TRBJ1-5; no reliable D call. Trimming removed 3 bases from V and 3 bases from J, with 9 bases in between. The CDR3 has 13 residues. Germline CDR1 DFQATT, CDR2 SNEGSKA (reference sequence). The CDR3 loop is CSASWGFNQPQHF. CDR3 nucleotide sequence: TGCAGTGCTAGTTGGGGTTTCAATCAGCCCCAGCATTTT.

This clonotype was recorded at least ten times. CDR3 region: CASSLTGDSPLHF. CDR3 nucleotide sequence: TGTGCCAGCAGTTTGACAGGGGATTCACCCCTCCACTTT. The chain has TRBV28 and TRBJ1-6, with 8 nucleotides matching TRBD1. CDR3 size: 13 residues. CDR1 MDHEN and CDR2 SYDVKM come from the germline V gene. V lost 3 bases and J lost 8; bases outside the gene matches: 0. The whole variable domain, filled in from reference TRBV28 and TRBJ1-6, reads DVKVTQSSRYLVKRTGEKVFLECVQDMDHENMFWYRQDPGLGLRLIYFSYDVKMKEKGDIPEGYSVSREKKERFSLILESASTNQTSMYLCASSLTGDSPLHFGNGTRLTVT.

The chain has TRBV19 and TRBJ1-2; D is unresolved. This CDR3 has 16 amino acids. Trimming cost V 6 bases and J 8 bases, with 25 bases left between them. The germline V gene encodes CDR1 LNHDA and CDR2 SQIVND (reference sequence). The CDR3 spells CASRLDVGNRLMGYTF. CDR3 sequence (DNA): TGTGCCAGTAGGCTCGACGTCGGGAACCGATTGATGGGCTACACCTTC.

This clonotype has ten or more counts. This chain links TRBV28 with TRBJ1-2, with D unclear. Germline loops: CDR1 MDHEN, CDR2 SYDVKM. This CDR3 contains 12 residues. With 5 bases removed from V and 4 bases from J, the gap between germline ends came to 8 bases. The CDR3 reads CASSLPFYGYTF. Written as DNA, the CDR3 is TGTGCCAGCAGTCTTCCGTTCTATGGCTACACCTTC.

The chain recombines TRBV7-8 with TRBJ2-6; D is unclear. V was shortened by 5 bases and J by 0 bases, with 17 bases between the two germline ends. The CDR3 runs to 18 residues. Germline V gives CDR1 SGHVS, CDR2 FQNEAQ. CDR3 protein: CASSPWTPPASGANVLTF. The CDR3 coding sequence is TGTGCCAGCAGCCCGTGGACCCCTCCTGCCTCTGGGGCCAACGTCCTGACTTTC.

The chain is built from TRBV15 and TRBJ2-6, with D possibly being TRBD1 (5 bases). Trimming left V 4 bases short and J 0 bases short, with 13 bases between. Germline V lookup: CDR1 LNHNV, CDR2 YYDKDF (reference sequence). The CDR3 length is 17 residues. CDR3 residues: CATSTSTELSGANVLTF. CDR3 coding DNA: TGTGCCACCAGCACCTCGACAGAACTCTCTGGGGCCAACGTCCTGACTTTC.

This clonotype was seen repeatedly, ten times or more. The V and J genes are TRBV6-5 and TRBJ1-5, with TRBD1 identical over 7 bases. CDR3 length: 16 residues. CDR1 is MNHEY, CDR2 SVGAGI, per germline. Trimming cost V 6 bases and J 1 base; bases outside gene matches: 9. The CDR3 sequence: CASRLPQGGSNQPQHF. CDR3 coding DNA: TGTGCCAGCAGGTTACCGCAGGGGGGGAGCAATCAGCCCCAGCATTTT.

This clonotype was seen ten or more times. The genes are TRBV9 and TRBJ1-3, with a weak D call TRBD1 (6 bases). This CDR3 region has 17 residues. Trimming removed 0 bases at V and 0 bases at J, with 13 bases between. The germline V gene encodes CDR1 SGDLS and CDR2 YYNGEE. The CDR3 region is CASSVGVGQISGNTIYF. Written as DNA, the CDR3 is TGTGCCAGCAGCGTAGGGGTAGGACAGATCTCTGGAAACACCATATATTTT.

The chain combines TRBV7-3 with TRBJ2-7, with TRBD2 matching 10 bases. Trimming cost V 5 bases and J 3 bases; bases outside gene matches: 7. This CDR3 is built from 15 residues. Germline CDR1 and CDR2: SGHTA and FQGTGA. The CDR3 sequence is CASSQDSGGFYEQYF. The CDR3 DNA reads TGTGCCAGCAGCCAAGATAGCGGGGGGTTCTACGAGCAGTACTTC.